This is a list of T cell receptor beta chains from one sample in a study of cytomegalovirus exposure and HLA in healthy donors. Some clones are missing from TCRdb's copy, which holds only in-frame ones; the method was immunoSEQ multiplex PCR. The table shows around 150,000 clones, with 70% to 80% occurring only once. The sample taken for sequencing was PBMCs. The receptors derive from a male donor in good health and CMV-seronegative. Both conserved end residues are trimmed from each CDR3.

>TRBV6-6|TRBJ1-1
ATTGQFGDTEAF
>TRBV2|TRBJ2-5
ASSDPLAGGVETQY
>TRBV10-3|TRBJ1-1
AISALQGARTEAF
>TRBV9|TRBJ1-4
ASSVSNGGAAEKLF
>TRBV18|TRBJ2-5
ASSRGLQETQY
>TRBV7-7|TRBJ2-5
ASSFGLAGGRETQY
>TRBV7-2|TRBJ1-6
ASSLGTGVSPLH
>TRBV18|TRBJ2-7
ASSPWTGEGSYEQY
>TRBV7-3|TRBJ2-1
ASSLTGGYNEQF
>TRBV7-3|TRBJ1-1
ASSLFPATTEAF
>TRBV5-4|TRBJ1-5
ASSLSGVDQPQH
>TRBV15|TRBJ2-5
ATSHKTGGAETQY
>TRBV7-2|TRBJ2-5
ASSYRLAGGFETQY
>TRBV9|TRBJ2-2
ASSRQGAGELF
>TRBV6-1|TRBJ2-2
ASSDYRRNTGELF
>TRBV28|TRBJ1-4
ASSFEAGGRKLF
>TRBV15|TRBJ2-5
ATSRDLFASGRGAETQY
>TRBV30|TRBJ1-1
AWTLGREGPNTEAF
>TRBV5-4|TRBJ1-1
ASSFMGRNTEAF
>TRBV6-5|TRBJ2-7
ASSYSRSYEQY
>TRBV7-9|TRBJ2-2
ASSRPTSGRASETGELF
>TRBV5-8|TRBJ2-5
ASSTGQGYRVTQY
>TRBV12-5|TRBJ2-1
ASGNDRWDEQF
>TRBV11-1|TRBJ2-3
ASSQRGALGTDTQY
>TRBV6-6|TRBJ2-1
ASSYAGVDNEQF
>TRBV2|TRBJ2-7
ASTQGGLAGETYEQY
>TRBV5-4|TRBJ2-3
ASSEEMTYTDTQY
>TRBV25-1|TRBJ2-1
ASSPDSSYNEQF
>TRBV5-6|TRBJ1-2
ASSRRDSHYGYT
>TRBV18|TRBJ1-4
ASSRDRGEKLF
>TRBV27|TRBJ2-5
ASSSSGRAQY
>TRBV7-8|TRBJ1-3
ASSPDRGNTIY
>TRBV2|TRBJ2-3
ASRGQGGDTQY
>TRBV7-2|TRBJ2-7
ASSLAGGSYEQY
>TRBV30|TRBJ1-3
AWSVLDTSTNTIY
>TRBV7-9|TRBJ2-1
ASSSAGTGGLYEQF
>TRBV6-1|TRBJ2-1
ASSQGSWYEQF
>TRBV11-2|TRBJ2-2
ASSFGYREGGELF
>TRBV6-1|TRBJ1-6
ASSEYGGFQSPLH
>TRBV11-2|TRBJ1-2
ASSQGQGQNYGYT
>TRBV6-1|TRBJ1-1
ASSDSGGVTEAF
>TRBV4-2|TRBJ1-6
ASSQDPLQGDSPLH
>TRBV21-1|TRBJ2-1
ASSRQGDNEQF